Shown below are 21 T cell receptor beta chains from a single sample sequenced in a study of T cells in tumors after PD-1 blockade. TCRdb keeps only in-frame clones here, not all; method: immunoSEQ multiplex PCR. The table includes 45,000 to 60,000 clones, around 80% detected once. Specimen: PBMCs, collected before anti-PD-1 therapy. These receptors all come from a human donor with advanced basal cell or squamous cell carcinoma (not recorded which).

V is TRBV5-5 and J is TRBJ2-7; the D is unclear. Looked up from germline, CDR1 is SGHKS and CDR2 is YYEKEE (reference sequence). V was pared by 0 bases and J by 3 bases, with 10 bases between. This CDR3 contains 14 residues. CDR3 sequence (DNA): TGTGCCAGCAGCTTGGAGGTTAGCATCTACGAGCAGTACTTC. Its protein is CASSLEVSIYEQYF.

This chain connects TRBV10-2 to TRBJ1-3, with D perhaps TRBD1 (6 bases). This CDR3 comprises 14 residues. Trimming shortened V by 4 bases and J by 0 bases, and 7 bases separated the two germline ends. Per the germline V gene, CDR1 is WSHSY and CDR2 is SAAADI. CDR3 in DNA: TGCGCCAGCAGTGGACAGGTCTCTGGAAACACCATATATTTT. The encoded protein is CASSGQVSGNTIYF.

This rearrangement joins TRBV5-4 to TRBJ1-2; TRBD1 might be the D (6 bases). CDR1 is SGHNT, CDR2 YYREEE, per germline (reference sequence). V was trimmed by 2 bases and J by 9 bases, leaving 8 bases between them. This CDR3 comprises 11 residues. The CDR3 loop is CASSFRGSYTF. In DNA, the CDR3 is TGTGCCAGCAGCTTCAGGGGTAGCTACACCTTC.

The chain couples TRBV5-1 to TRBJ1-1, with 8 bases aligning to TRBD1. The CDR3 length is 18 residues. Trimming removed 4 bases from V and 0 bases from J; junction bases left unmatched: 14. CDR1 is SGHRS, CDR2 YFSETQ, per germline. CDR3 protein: CASSPQGIGQGMNTEAFF. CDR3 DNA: TGCGCCAGCAGCCCCCAGGGAATAGGACAGGGCATGAACACTGAAGCTTTCTTT.

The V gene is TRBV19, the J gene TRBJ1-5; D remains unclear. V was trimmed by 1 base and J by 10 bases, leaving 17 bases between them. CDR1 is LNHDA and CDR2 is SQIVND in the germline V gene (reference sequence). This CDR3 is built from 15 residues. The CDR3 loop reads CASSIGDGRKGPQHF. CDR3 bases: TGTGCCAGTAGTATAGGTGACGGCCGCAAGGGACCCCAGCATTTT. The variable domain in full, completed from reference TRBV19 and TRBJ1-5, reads DGGITQSPKYLFRKEGQNVTLSCEQNLNHDAMYWYRQDPGQGLRLIYYSQIVNDFQKGDIAEGYSVSREKKESFPLTVTSAQKNPTAFYLCASSIGDGRKGPQHFGDGTRLSIL.

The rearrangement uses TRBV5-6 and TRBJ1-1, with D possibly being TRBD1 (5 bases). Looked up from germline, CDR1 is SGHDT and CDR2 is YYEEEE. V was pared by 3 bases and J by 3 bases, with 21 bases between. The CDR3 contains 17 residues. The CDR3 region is CASSSPTLGESDTEAFF. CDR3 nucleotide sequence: TGTGCCAGCAGCTCGCCGACTTTGGGGGAGAGTGACACTGAAGCTTTCTTT.

CDR3 amino acids: CASSMGRGLGAGELFF. For the CDR3, the DNA is TGTGCCAGTAGCATGGGGAGGGGGTTAGGTGCCGGGGAGCTGTTTTTT. This chain links TRBV19 with TRBJ2-2, with a weak D call TRBD2 (7 bases). V gave up 6 bases and J gave up 6 bases, with 20 bases separating them. CDR3 size: 16 residues. Germline CDR1 LNHDA, CDR2 SQIVND (reference sequence).

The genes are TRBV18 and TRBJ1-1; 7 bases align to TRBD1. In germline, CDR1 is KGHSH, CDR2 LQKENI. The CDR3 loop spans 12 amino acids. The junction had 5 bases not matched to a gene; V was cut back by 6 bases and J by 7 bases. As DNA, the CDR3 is TGTGCCAGCTCCCTACAGGGGATTGAAGCTTTCTTT. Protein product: CASSLQGIEAFF.

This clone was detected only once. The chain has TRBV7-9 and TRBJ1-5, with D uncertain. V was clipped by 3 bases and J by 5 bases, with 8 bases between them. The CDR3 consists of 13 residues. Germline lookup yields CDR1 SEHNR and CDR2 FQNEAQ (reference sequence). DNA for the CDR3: TGTGCCAGCAGCTTTGAGAGCGATCAGCCCCAGCATTTT. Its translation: CASSFESDQPQHF. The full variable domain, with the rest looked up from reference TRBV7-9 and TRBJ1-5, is DTGVSQNPRHKITKRGQNVTFRCDPISEHNRLYWYRQTLGQGPEFLTYFQNEAQLEKSRLLSDRFSAERPKGSFSTLEIQRTEQGDSAMYLCASSFESDQPQHFGDGTRLSIL.

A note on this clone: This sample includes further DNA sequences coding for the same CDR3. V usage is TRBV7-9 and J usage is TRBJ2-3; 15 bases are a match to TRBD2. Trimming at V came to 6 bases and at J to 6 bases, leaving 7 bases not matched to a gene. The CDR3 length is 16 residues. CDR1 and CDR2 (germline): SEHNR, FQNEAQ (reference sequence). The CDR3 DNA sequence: TGTGCCAGCAGTTCCGGGACTAGCGGGGGGCCGGATACGCAGTATTTT. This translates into CASSSGTSGGPDTQYF.

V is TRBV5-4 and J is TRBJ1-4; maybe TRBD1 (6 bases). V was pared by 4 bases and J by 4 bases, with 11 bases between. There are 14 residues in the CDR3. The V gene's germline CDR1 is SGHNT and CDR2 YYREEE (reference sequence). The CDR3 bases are TGTGCCAGCAGCCCGGACAGTGATAATGAAAAACTGTTTTTT. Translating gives CASSPDSDNEKLFF.

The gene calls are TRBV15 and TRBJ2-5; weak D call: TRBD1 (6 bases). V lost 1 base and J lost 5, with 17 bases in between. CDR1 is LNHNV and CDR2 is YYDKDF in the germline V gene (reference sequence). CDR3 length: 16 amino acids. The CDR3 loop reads CATSRVFPQGGETQYF. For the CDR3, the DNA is TGTGCCACCAGCAGAGTTTTTCCACAGGGCGGGGAGACCCAGTACTTC.

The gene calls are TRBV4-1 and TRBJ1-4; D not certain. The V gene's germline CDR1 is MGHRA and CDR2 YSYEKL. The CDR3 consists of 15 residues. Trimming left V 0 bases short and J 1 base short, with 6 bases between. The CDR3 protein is CASSQEWLTNEKLFF. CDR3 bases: TGCGCCAGCAGCCAAGAATGGCTAACTAATGAAAAACTGTTTTTT.

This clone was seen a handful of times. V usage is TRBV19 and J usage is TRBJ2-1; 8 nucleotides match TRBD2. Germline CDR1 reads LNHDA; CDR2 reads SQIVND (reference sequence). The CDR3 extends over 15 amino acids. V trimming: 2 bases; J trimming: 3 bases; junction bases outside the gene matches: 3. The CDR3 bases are TGTGCCAGTAGTATAAGTCTAGCGGGCTACAATGAGCAGTTCTTC. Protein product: CASSISLAGYNEQFF.

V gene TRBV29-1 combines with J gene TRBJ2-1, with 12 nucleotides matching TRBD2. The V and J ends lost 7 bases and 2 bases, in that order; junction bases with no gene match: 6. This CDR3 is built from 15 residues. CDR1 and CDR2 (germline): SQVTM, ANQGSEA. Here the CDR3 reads CSAMTSGSTYNEQFF. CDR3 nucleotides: TGCAGCGCTATGACTAGCGGGAGTACCTACAATGAGCAGTTCTTC.

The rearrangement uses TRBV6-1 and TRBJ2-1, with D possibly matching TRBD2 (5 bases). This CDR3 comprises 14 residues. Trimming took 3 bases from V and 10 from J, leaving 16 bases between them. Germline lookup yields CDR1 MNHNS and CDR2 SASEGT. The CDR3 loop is CASSDPGVTREQFF. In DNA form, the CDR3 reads TGTGCCAGCAGTGACCCCGGGGTTACGCGGGAGCAGTTCTTC.

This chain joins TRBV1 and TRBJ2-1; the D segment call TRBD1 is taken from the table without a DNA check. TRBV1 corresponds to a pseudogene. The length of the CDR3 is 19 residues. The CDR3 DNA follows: TGCACCAGCAGCCAAGATCGGTCCATGGACAGGCTGGGGTACAATGAGCAGTTCTTC. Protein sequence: CTSSQDRSMDRLGYNEQFF.

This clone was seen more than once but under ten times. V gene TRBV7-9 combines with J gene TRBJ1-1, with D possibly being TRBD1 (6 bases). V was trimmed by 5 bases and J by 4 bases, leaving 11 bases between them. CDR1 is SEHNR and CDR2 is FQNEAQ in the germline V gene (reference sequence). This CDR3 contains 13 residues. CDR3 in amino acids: CASSHRVGTEAFF. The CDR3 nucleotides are TGTGCCAGCAGCCACAGGGTGGGCACTGAAGCTTTCTTT.

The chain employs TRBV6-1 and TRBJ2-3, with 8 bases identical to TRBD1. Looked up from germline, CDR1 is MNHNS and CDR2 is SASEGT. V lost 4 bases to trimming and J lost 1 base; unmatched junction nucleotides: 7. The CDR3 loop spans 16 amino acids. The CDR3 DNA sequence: TGTGCCAGCAGTGGCTCAGGGGGCGCCGGCACAGATACGCAGTATTTT. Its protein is CASSGSGGAGTDTQYF.

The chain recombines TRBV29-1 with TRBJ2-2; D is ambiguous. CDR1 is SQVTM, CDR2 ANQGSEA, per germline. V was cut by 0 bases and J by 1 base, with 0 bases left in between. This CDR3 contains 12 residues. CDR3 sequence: CSVEENTGELFF. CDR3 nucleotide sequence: TGCAGCGTTGAAGAGAACACCGGGGAGCTGTTTTTT.

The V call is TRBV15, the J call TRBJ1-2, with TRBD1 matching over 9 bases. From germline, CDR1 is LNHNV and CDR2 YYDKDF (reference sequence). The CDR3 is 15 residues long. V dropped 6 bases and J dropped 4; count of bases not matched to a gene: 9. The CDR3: CATRDLGGQGYGYTF. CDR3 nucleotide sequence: TGTGCCACCAGGGACCTGGGGGGACAGGGCTATGGCTACACCTTC.